This T cell receptor beta chain was obtained from a study of blood T cells in healthy people across ages. A minimum of 6.5 million PBMCs was isolated per sample. Together with a sample-barcoded 5' primer, a J-beta primer mix was included in a second PCR lasting about 7 to 11 cycles. TCRdb ran MiXCR on the 5' RACE reads and lists one entry per CDR3 protein. The sample shows more than 600,000 distinct CDR3 sequences, around a quarter of them seen only once. The CDR3 extends over 16 amino acids. Trimming at V came to 3 bases and at J to 1 base, leaving 4 bases not matched to a gene. These same records also appear under a second study, on T cells of mothers and their children.

V and J are TRBV12-3 or TRBV12-4 and TRBJ2-5; 11 bases line up with TRBD2. The TCR originated in a boy under 18 in good health. What was sequenced was blood. CDR3 loop: CASSFSSGRPQETQYF. The CDR3 DNA sequence: TGTGCCAGCAGTTTCTCTAGCGGGAGGCCCCAAGAGACCCAGTACTTC.